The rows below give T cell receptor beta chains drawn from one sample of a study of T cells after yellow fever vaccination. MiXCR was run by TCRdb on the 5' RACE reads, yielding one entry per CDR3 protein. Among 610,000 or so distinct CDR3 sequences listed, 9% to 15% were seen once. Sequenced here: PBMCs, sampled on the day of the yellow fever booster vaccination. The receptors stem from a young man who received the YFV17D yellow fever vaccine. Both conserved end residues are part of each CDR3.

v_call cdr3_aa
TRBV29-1 CSASPQRDDEQYF
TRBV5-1 CASSLSDRGEQFF
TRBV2 CASSDGLNRVDEQFF
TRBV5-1 CASSLEAGVRVF
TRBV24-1 CATSTGYSNQPQHF
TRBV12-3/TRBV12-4 CASTQNVGQPQHF
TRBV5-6 CASSPPDPLNEQFF
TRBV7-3 CASSLLPGTSTDTQYF
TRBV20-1 CSARATGVSGNEQFF
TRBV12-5 CASGLVPGLSNTGELFF
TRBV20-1 CSASTGLAGGNTDTQYF
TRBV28 CASQGGRNEQFF
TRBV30 CAWSVYRTEAFF
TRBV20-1 CSARTDLNYGYTF
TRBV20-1 CSVSLNIYNEQFF
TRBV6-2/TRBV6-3 CASSWRGGMNTEAFF
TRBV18 CASSPPRTEKQFF
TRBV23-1 CASSQLDRGWGNEQFF
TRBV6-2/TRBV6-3 CASTQGGGSGRKWETQYF
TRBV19 CASGEQGNSPLHF
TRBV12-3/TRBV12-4 CASRLDRGPTKNIQYF
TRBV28 CASSSSGYTQYF
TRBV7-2 CASTASRQTQETQYF
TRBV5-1 CASSLPRAGGSDNEQFF
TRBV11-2 CASSLFISGRAGANVLTF
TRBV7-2 CASSLEREYYEQYF
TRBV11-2 CASSLETVRYSPLHF
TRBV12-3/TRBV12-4 CASAREAHNEQFF
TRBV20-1 CSARDTLAPIGETQYF
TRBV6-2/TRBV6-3 CASSYAGTAGANVLTF
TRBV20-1 CSARAAVPTQETQYF
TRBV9 CASSVRRGPAGGGDTQYF
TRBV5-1 CASSLLAGNYNEQFF
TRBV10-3 CAISESNGEKLFF
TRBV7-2 CASSSQWGNEQFF
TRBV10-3 CAISARTGRQIQETQYF
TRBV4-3 CASSQEWGTPRGEQYF
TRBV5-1 CASSLALDGYEQYF
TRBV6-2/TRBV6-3 CATKGVGKYNEQFF
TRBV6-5 CASSSPGPRGDTQYF
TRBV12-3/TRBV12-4 CASSSSTGTGNYEQYF
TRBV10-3 CAISELSGGAEDTQYF
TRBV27 CASSYRTDSNEKLFF
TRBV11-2 CASSLRTGDLALSTDTQYF
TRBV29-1 CSVEDQGDTQYF
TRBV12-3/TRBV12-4 CASRPTGGLSNTEAFF
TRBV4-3 CASSQSGWGQYEQYF
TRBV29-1 CSVTPTRDFETQYF
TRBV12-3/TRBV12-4 CASSFLAGKGELFF
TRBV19 CASRRVLEKPNGYTF
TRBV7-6 CASSETGQGYEQFF
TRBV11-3 CASSVSGVPDTQYF
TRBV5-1 CASSFSGSRDTQYF